This TCR beta chain was sequenced in a study of neoadjuvant nivolumab and ipilimumab in lung cancer. At the level of the study: Nivolumab 3 mg/kg was given days 1, 15 and 29, plus ipilimumab 1 mg/kg day 1 in combination. Study-wide results and limits: Only two of four nivolumab-treated tumors gained richness and clonality by surgery. Blood richness before therapy tracked richness in tumors resected after neoadjuvant therapy.

CDR1 and CDR2 (germline): SGHRS, YFSETQ. This CDR3 comprises 15 residues. The V gene lost 0 bases and the J gene lost 4 bases, with 13 bases spanning the gap. About this clone itself: The antigen is unknown.

Profiling relied on immunoSEQ multiplex PCR, and the TCRdb table lists in-frame clones only, not all of them. The data contain 39,000 or so clones, 85% to 90% of them singletons. The chain uses TRBV5-1 and TRBJ1-1; unclear D gene. The sample consisted of peripheral blood, taken before neoadjuvant nivolumab, alone or with ipilimumab. The origin of this receptor is an adult with non-small cell lung cancer. CDR3 nucleotide sequence: TGCGCCAGCAGCTTGGGTCAGGTATGGGGCACTGAAGCTTTCTTT. Translating it yields CASSLGQVWGTEAFF.